Listed below are T cell receptor beta chains from one sample, sequenced in a study of T cell changes during pregnancy in multiple sclerosis. TCRdb's copy holds only in-frame clones and misses some; the assay was immunoSEQ multiplex PCR. There are over 65,000 clones in the sample; roughly 94% occur only once, and about 0.6% lies in the top ten. This sample comprised peripheral blood, obtained in the third trimester of pregnancy. The receptors stem from a female donor with multiple sclerosis, enrolled in a pregnancy study. The CDR3 runs from the conserved cysteine through the conserved F or W. D genes are given only for firm matches. Clone size is stated in some rows and not others, as once, few, many or a class when expanded.

len: 17
d_gene: -
v_gene: TRBV7-2
abundance: -
j_gene: TRBJ1-3
CDR3aa: CASSTRQDLAGGNTIYF
CDR3nt: TGTGCCAGCAGCACCCGTCAGGACTTGGCCGGTGGAAACACCATATATTTT

len: 14
d_gene: -
v_gene: TRBV18
abundance: -
j_gene: TRBJ1-1
CDR3aa: CASSPPNRHSEAFF
CDR3nt: TGTGCCAGCTCACCCCCCAACAGACACTCTGAAGCTTTCTTT

len: 16
d_gene: TRBD2
v_gene: TRBV10-1
abundance: -
j_gene: TRBJ2-1
CDR3aa: CASSESVAGRFNEQFF
CDR3nt: TGCGCCAGCAGTGAGTCAGTAGCGGGGAGGTTTAATGAGCAGTTCTTC

len: 13
d_gene: -
v_gene: TRBV6-1
abundance: -
j_gene: TRBJ1-3
CDR3aa: CASREGSGNTIYF
CDR3nt: TGTGCCAGCAGGGAGGGATCCGGAAACACCATATATTTT

len: 14
d_gene: -
v_gene: TRBV11-1
abundance: once
j_gene: TRBJ1-2
CDR3aa: CASSLSSKGYGYTF
CDR3nt: TGTGCCAGCAGCTTAAGTTCGAAGGGGTATGGCTACACCTTC

len: 15
d_gene: -
v_gene: TRBV27
abundance: -
j_gene: TRBJ1-5
CDR3aa: CASSGARGVNQPQHF
CDR3nt: TGTGCCAGCAGTGGCGCCAGGGGTGTCAATCAGCCCCAGCATTTT

len: 13
d_gene: -
v_gene: TRBV9
abundance: few
j_gene: TRBJ1-4
CDR3aa: CASSPHTNEKLFF
CDR3nt: TGTGCCAGCAGCCCACACACCAATGAAAAACTGTTTTTT

len: 14
d_gene: -
v_gene: TRBV10-3
abundance: -
j_gene: TRBJ1-2
CDR3aa: CAISDEGVNYGYTF
CDR3nt: TGTGCCATCAGTGATGAGGGGGTTAACTATGGCTACACCTTC

len: 16
d_gene: -
v_gene: TRBV29-1
abundance: once
j_gene: TRBJ2-2
CDR3aa: CSVESTEVGYTGELFF
CDR3nt: TGCAGCGTTGAATCGACAGAAGTAGGCTACACCGGGGAGCTGTTTTTT

len: 16
d_gene: TRBD2
v_gene: TRBV27
abundance: -
j_gene: TRBJ2-1
CDR3aa: CASSVRSSGGYNEQFF
CDR3nt: TGTGCCAGCAGTGTTCGGTCCAGCGGGGGGTACAATGAGCAGTTCTTC

len: 16
d_gene: -
v_gene: TRBV4-3
abundance: -
j_gene: TRBJ2-7
CDR3aa: CASSQEVPAKDFEQYF
CDR3nt: TGCGCCAGCAGCCAAGAGGTCCCAGCGAAAGACTTCGAGCAGTACTTC

len: 13
d_gene: -
v_gene: TRBV5-4
abundance: -
j_gene: TRBJ1-1
CDR3aa: CASSLRGGTEAFF
CDR3nt: TGTGCCAGCAGCTTAAGAGGCGGAACTGAAGCTTTCTTT

len: 16
d_gene: TRBD1
v_gene: TRBV5-1
abundance: -
j_gene: TRBJ2-2
CDR3aa: CASSVLDRGTSGELFF
CDR3nt: TGCGCCAGCAGCGTGTTGGACAGGGGTACGTCCGGGGAGCTGTTTTTT

len: 14
d_gene: -
v_gene: TRBV2
abundance: -
j_gene: TRBJ2-3
CDR3aa: CASRGGLSTDTQYF
CDR3nt: TGTGCCAGCAGGGGGGGACTGAGCACAGATACGCAGTATTTT

len: 15
d_gene: -
v_gene: TRBV6-6
abundance: -
j_gene: TRBJ1-5
CDR3aa: CASSYSLQVDQPQHF
CDR3nt: TGTGCCAGCAGTTACTCGTTGCAGGTTGACCAGCCCCAGCATTTT

len: 15
d_gene: -
v_gene: TRBV5-8
abundance: -
j_gene: TRBJ1-1
CDR3aa: CASSTRDLAHTEAFF
CDR3nt: TGTGCCAGCAGCACCCGGGACTTAGCGCACACTGAAGCTTTCTTT

len: 16
d_gene: TRBD1
v_gene: TRBV30
abundance: -
j_gene: TRBJ2-7
CDR3aa: CAWSRGQGAASYEQYF
CDR3nt: TGTGCCTGGAGTAGAGGACAGGGTGCAGCCTCCTACGAGCAGTACTTC

len: 17
d_gene: TRBD2
v_gene: TRBV10-2
abundance: -
j_gene: TRBJ2-1
CDR3aa: CASSEPLTSGGEGEQFF
CDR3nt: TGCGCCAGCAGTGAACCCCTGACTAGCGGGGGGGAAGGTGAGCAGTTCTTC

len: 13
d_gene: -
v_gene: TRBV30
abundance: few
j_gene: TRBJ1-2
CDR3aa: CAWKGDAYYGYTF
CDR3nt: TGTGCCTGGAAGGGGGACGCATACTATGGCTACACCTTC

len: 14
d_gene: TRBD2
v_gene: TRBV7-2
abundance: -
j_gene: TRBJ2-5
CDR3aa: CASNRGGADETQYF
CDR3nt: TGTGCCAGCAATCGCGGGGGGGCCGACGAGACCCAGTACTTC

len: 15
d_gene: -
v_gene: TRBV7-3
abundance: -
j_gene: TRBJ2-3
CDR3aa: CASSPGTFSTDTQYF
CDR3nt: TGTGCCAGCAGCCCCGGGACTTTTAGCACAGATACGCAGTATTTT

len: 14
d_gene: -
v_gene: TRBV23-1
abundance: -
j_gene: TRBJ2-7
CDR3aa: CASSQSHGSYEQYF
CDR3nt: TGCGCCAGCAGTCAATCACATGGCTCCTACGAGCAGTACTTC

len: 16
d_gene: -
v_gene: TRBV5-6
abundance: -
j_gene: TRBJ1-5
CDR3aa: CASSFTSHHSNQPQHF
CDR3nt: TGTGCCAGCAGCTTCACCAGTCATCATAGCAATCAGCCCCAGCATTTT

len: 14
d_gene: TRBD1
v_gene: TRBV11-3
abundance: -
j_gene: TRBJ2-1
CDR3aa: CASSYRDRINEQFF
CDR3nt: TGTGCCAGCAGCTACCGGGACAGAATAAATGAGCAGTTCTTC

len: 15
d_gene: -
v_gene: TRBV19
abundance: -
j_gene: TRBJ2-1
CDR3aa: CASMAEGVTYNEQFF
CDR3nt: TGTGCCAGTATGGCGGAAGGAGTTACCTACAATGAGCAGTTCTTC

len: 13
d_gene: -
v_gene: TRBV7-2
abundance: -
j_gene: TRBJ1-1
CDR3aa: CASSFRGSTEAFF
CDR3nt: TGTGCCAGCAGCTTTCGGGGAAGTACTGAAGCTTTCTTT

len: 13
d_gene: -
v_gene: TRBV6-5
abundance: once
j_gene: TRBJ1-2
CDR3aa: CASRADRIYGYTF
CDR3nt: TGTGCCAGCAGAGCCGACAGGATCTATGGCTACACCTTC

len: 13
d_gene: -
v_gene: TRBV11-3
abundance: -
j_gene: TRBJ2-7
CDR3aa: CASSPRGSYEQYF
CDR3nt: TGTGCCAGCAGCCCTCGGGGATCCTACGAGCAGTACTTC

len: 14
d_gene: -
v_gene: TRBV6-1
abundance: -
j_gene: TRBJ1-6
CDR3aa: CASSLGQSNSPLHF
CDR3nt: TGTGCCAGCTCCCTAGGACAGAGTAATTCACCCCTCCACTTT

len: 11
d_gene: -
v_gene: TRBV29-1
abundance: -
j_gene: TRBJ1-1
CDR3aa: CSVGQGGEAFF
CDR3nt: TGCAGCGTTGGTCAGGGAGGTGAAGCTTTCTTT

len: 14
d_gene: -
v_gene: TRBV19
abundance: -
j_gene: TRBJ2-2
CDR3aa: CASSIRQITGELFF
CDR3nt: TGTGCCAGTAGTATACGACAGATCACCGGGGAGCTGTTTTTT

len: 12
d_gene: -
v_gene: TRBV5-1
abundance: few
j_gene: TRBJ1-1
CDR3aa: CASRTGNTEAFF
CDR3nt: TGCGCCAGCAGGACAGGAAACACTGAAGCTTTCTTT

len: 17
d_gene: TRBD1
v_gene: TRBV13
abundance: -
j_gene: TRBJ1-4
CDR3aa: CASSPFGQGLLNEKLFF
CDR3nt: TGTGCCAGCAGCCCCTTTGGACAGGGGTTGTTGAATGAAAAACTGTTTTTT

len: 19
d_gene: TRBD1
v_gene: TRBV4-1
abundance: -
j_gene: TRBJ1-1
CDR3aa: CASSQDGGDRADSNTEAFF
CDR3nt: TGCGCCAGCAGCCAAGATGGGGGCGACAGGGCAGACTCGAACACTGAAGCTTTCTTT

len: 15
d_gene: TRBD1
v_gene: TRBV2
abundance: -
j_gene: TRBJ1-5
CDR3aa: CASSPETGPNQPQHF
CDR3nt: TGTGCCAGCAGTCCCGAGACAGGGCCCAATCAGCCCCAGCATTTT

len: 16
d_gene: TRBD1
v_gene: TRBV9
abundance: -
j_gene: TRBJ1-2
CDR3aa: CASSVRTGREDYGYTF
CDR3nt: TGTGCCAGCAGCGTAAGGACAGGGCGCGAGGACTATGGCTACACCTTC

len: 12
d_gene: -
v_gene: TRBV14
abundance: -
j_gene: TRBJ2-7
CDR3aa: CASRARGYEQYF
CDR3nt: TGTGCCAGCAGAGCCCGGGGGTACGAGCAGTACTTC

len: 15
d_gene: -
v_gene: TRBV7-2
abundance: -
j_gene: TRBJ2-1
CDR3aa: CASSSPVEAPDQQFF
CDR3nt: TGTGCCAGCAGCTCCCCGGTGGAGGCCCCCGATCAGCAGTTCTTC

len: 17
d_gene: TRBD2
v_gene: TRBV11-2
abundance: -
j_gene: TRBJ2-3
CDR3aa: CASSRQAGGLGLDTQYF
CDR3nt: TGTGCCAGCAGCCGGCAGGCGGGGGGGCTTGGGTTAGATACGCAGTATTTT

len: 15
d_gene: TRBD1
v_gene: TRBV7-9
abundance: -
j_gene: TRBJ2-1
CDR3aa: CASSLGTGSVNEQFF
CDR3nt: TGTGCCAGCAGCTTAGGGACAGGGTCGGTCAATGAGCAGTTCTTC

len: 14
d_gene: -
v_gene: TRBV9
abundance: -
j_gene: TRBJ1-1
CDR3aa: CASSPPRGNTEAFF
CDR3nt: TGTGCCAGCAGCCCCCCACGGGGGAACACTGAAGCTTTCTTT

len: 14
d_gene: -
v_gene: TRBV7-2
abundance: -
j_gene: TRBJ1-3
CDR3aa: CASGGTFSGNTIYF
CDR3nt: TGTGCCAGCGGCGGGACTTTCTCTGGAAACACCATATATTTT

len: 17
d_gene: TRBD1
v_gene: TRBV15
abundance: -
j_gene: TRBJ2-1
CDR3aa: CATSVVEGTGSYNEQFF
CDR3nt: TGTGCCACCAGTGTGGTGGAGGGGACAGGGTCATACAATGAGCAGTTCTTC

len: 13
d_gene: TRBD1
v_gene: TRBV19
abundance: -
j_gene: TRBJ2-1
CDR3aa: CASSIGRGREQFF
CDR3nt: TGTGCCAGTAGTATAGGCAGGGGGCGGGAGCAGTTCTTC

len: 14
d_gene: TRBD1
v_gene: TRBV30
abundance: once
j_gene: TRBJ1-1
CDR3aa: CAWSLGTVNTEAFF
CDR3nt: TGTGCCTGGAGTTTGGGGACAGTGAACACTGAAGCTTTCTTT

len: 17
d_gene: -
v_gene: TRBV18
abundance: -
j_gene: TRBJ1-5
CDR3aa: CASSPLALTGTRQPQHF
CDR3nt: TGTGCCAGCTCACCCCTCGCGCTTACAGGGACAAGGCAGCCCCAGCATTTT

len: 19
d_gene: -
v_gene: TRBV5-1
abundance: -
j_gene: TRBJ2-5
CDR3aa: CASSLFTPGTPRMQETQYF
CDR3nt: TGCGCCAGCAGCCTCTTTACTCCCGGGACACCCCGGATGCAAGAGACCCAGTACTTC

len: 12
d_gene: TRBD2
v_gene: TRBV6-5
abundance: few
j_gene: TRBJ2-7
CDR3aa: CASRGVAYEQYF
CDR3nt: TGTGCCAGCCGGGGGGTTGCCTACGAGCAGTACTTC

len: 12
d_gene: -
v_gene: TRBV6-5
abundance: -
j_gene: TRBJ1-2
CDR3aa: CASTQGNYGYTF
CDR3nt: TGTGCCAGCACCCAGGGTAACTATGGCTACACCTTC

len: 13
d_gene: -
v_gene: TRBV5-4
abundance: once
j_gene: TRBJ2-1
CDR3aa: CASSSLISNEQFF
CDR3nt: TGTGCCAGCAGCTCCCTAATATCCAATGAGCAGTTCTTC

len: 13
d_gene: -
v_gene: TRBV7-9
abundance: -
j_gene: TRBJ1-1
CDR3aa: CASILQPDSGAFF
CDR3nt: TGTGCCAGCATCCTACAACCAGACTCCGGGGCTTTCTTT

len: 15
d_gene: TRBD1
v_gene: TRBV7-6
abundance: -
j_gene: TRBJ1-5
CDR3aa: CASSPGQGARQPQHF
CDR3nt: TGTGCCAGCAGCCCCGGACAGGGGGCCCGTCAGCCCCAGCATTTT

len: 15
d_gene: TRBD1
v_gene: TRBV19
abundance: -
j_gene: TRBJ2-7
CDR3aa: CASSMEGTGSYEQYF
CDR3nt: TGTGCCAGTAGTATGGAAGGGACAGGGTCCTACGAGCAGTACTTC

len: 13
d_gene: TRBD1
v_gene: TRBV7-2
abundance: -
j_gene: TRBJ2-7
CDR3aa: CASSIRGGDEQYF
CDR3nt: TGTGCCAGCAGCATAAGAGGGGGCGACGAGCAGTACTTC

len: 12
d_gene: -
v_gene: TRBV16
abundance: once
j_gene: TRBJ1-2
CDR3aa: CASSLNNYGYTF
CDR3nt: TGTGCCAGCAGCTTAAATAACTATGGCTACACCTTC

len: 14
d_gene: TRBD2
v_gene: TRBV2
abundance: -
j_gene: TRBJ2-7
CDR3aa: CASSASGGAYEQYF
CDR3nt: TGTGCCAGCAGTGCTAGCGGGGGGGCCTACGAGCAGTACTTC

len: 17
d_gene: TRBD2
v_gene: TRBV19
abundance: once
j_gene: TRBJ2-1
CDR3aa: CASSIDPLAGAYNEQFF
CDR3nt: TGTGCCAGTAGTATAGATCCCTTAGCGGGGGCTTACAATGAGCAGTTCTTC

len: 15
d_gene: -
v_gene: TRBV4-3
abundance: -
j_gene: TRBJ1-2
CDR3aa: CASSQERGFDYGYTF
CDR3nt: TGCGCCAGCAGCCAAGAGCGGGGGTTCGACTATGGCTACACCTTC

len: 16
d_gene: TRBD1
v_gene: TRBV5-3
abundance: -
j_gene: TRBJ1-6
CDR3aa: CARSHTDRGHNSPLHF
CDR3nt: TGTGCCAGAAGCCATACTGACAGGGGGCATAATTCACCCCTCCACTTT

len: 16
d_gene: -
v_gene: TRBV7-2
abundance: -
j_gene: TRBJ1-3
CDR3aa: CASSSPQRGGPNTIYF
CDR3nt: TGTGCCAGCAGCTCCCCCCAGAGGGGGGGCCCAAACACCATATATTTT